The sequence of this T cell receptor beta chain was determined in a study of T cell repertoires in cytomegalovirus infection (dated by TCRdb to about 2019). Broadly, across the study: Because public TCR beta signatures pointed to carriage of CMV infection together with the matching HLA type, the HLA type of each donor mattered for the analysis. The study at large found these results: In the ex vivo response, HLA-C-restricted CMV-specific TCR beta clonotypes were dominant, and in two of eight donors the single most frequent clonotype came from this HLA-C-restricted group. Carriers of CMV infection plus the relevant HLA type were discriminated by the cumulative frequency of public TCR beta family members in the study cohort and in an independent roughly 340-donor cohort.

From the germline V gene (reference sequence), CDR1 is LNHDA and CDR2 is SQIVND. Including the terminal cysteine and phenylalanine, the CDR3 comprises 15 residues. Only CDR3 DNA is held: 45 bases, read in frame from base 1. The germline V and J ends show losses of 5 bases and 6 bases respectively, and no gene match explains 11 bases of the junction. On this clonotype: This clone's antigen is unknown. Per-nucleotide qualities are absent, and no much larger clonotype sits a single base away.

TCRdb shows the sequencer as Illumina HiSeq 1500. TCRdb cleaned the public reads at Q25 with fastp, built clones with MiXCR and kept in-frame beta chains. Each entry merges the rows of one CDR3 protein and shows their most common DNA and genes. The table for this sample lists 55,000 to 70,000 distinct CDR3 sequences; 22% of them were counted only once. The ten largest clones represent over 70% of the sample. The sequencing input was PBMCs, sequenced either directly or after in vitro stimulation (not recorded which). This clonotype was sampled from a human donor in good health (CMV status not recorded). Some clones in this sample may be carry-over from other donors' samples. This chain joins TRBV19 to TRBJ2-3; 7 bases in the junction line up with TRBD2. CDR3 region: CASSALAESRDTQYF. The DNA sequence is TGTGCCAGTAGTGCCCTAGCGGAATCTCGGGATACGCAGTATTTT.